A single sample gave rise to the 10 T cell receptor beta chains below, sequenced in a study of cytomegalovirus exposure and HLA in healthy donors. Use of 60 Vbeta and 13 Jbeta primers characterized the PCR. Using immunoSEQ multiplex PCR, the repertoire was profiled, and TCRdb retains in-frame clones only, with some absent. The repertoire holds approximately 160,000 clones, roughly 80% seen once, with 5.5% to 6% in the top ten. The specimen was PBMCs. The receptor source for this set is a man in his thirties or forties in good health and CMV-seropositive.

DNA for the CDR3: TGTGCCAGCAGCCCCCCTTCTAGCCTCTACAATGAGCAGTTCTTC. Protein product: CASSPPSSLYNEQFF. This chain joins TRBV11-2 and TRBJ2-1, with D perhaps matching TRBD2 (5 bases). Germline loops: CDR1 SGHAT, CDR2 FQNNGV. The germline V and J ends were trimmed by 5 bases and 3 bases, with 14 bases remaining between them. The CDR3 totals 15 residues.

V and J are TRBV6-5 and TRBJ1-2; D uncertain. This CDR3 has 14 amino acids. The V gene lost 2 bases and the J gene lost 10 bases, with 17 bases spanning the gap. Looked up from germline, CDR1 is MNHEY and CDR2 is SVGAGI. DNA of the CDR3: TGTGCCAGCAGTTACGCGGAAGGCCGCGGGGACTACACCTTC. Translating it yields CASSYAEGRGDYTF.

A note on this clone: Sequence at one end of the junction differs from germline and may be a read error. The chain links TRBV20-1 to TRBJ1-1, with D unclear. Germline CDR1 and CDR2: DFQATT and SNEGSKA (reference sequence). This CDR3 is 10 amino acids long. DNA of the CDR3: TGCAGTGCTAGAAACACAGAAGCTTTCTTT. The encoded protein is CSARNTEAFF.

The rearrangement joins TRBV6-4 to TRBJ2-2, with a tentative D call TRBD2 (6 bases). Germline CDR1 and CDR2: MRHNA and SNTAGT. This CDR3 is built from 14 residues. The ends were cut back, 5 bases at V and 7 bases at J, with 14 bases in the middle. CDR3 sequence reads: CASSNFPGGGELFF. DNA for the CDR3: TGTGCCAGCAGTAACTTCCCCGGGGGCGGGGAGCTGTTTTTT.

The CDR3 spells CASSLVRSTEAFF. The CDR3 region has the DNA TGTGCCAGCAGCTTAGTTAGGAGCACTGAAGCTTTCTTT. The chain uses TRBV7-7 and TRBJ1-1; D remains unclear. The V and J ends lost 1 base and 4 bases respectively, with 7 bases between them. Germline V lookup: CDR1 SSHAT, CDR2 FNYEAQ (reference sequence). CDR3 size: 13 residues.

CDR3 in amino acids: CASSRTGGPQPQHF. In DNA form, the CDR3 reads TGCGCCAGCAGCCGGACAGGGGGCCCTCAGCCCCAGCATTTT. V is TRBV5-1 and J is TRBJ1-5, with 11 bases identical to TRBD1. CDR1 SGHRS and CDR2 YFSETQ come from the germline V gene. The V gene end was trimmed by 4 bases and the J gene end by 6 bases; junction bases not matched to a gene: 3. The CDR3 contains 14 residues.

The chain links TRBV15 to TRBJ2-6, with 7 bases lining up with TRBD1. V lost 1 base, J lost 0 bases, and 12 bases stayed unmatched. The CDR3 covers 20 residues. Germline CDR1 reads LNHNV; CDR2 reads YYDKDF (reference sequence). The DNA of the CDR3 is TGTGCCACCAGCAGAGGCCGACCGACAGGGTCCCTCTCTGGGGCCAACGTCCTGACTTTC. It translates to CATSRGRPTGSLSGANVLTF.

The chain combines TRBV5-5 with TRBJ1-1; D is perhaps TRBD1 (6 bases). The CDR3 is 14 amino acids. In germline, CDR1 is SGHKS, CDR2 YYEKEE (reference sequence). Trimming cost V 4 bases and J 6 bases, with 16 bases left between them. The CDR3 here is CASSPNTGHAEAFF. DNA of the CDR3: TGTGCCAGCAGCCCGAACACAGGGCATGCTGAAGCTTTCTTT.

This clone was seen only a few times. The chain uses TRBV14 and TRBJ2-7, with 11 positions matching TRBD2. Trimming took 5 bases from V and 0 from J; bases not matched to a gene: 3. CDR1 SGHDN and CDR2 FVKESK come from the germline V gene. The CDR3 is 15 amino acids. The CDR3 nucleotides are TGTGCCAGCAGCAATAGCGGGGGGGCCTCCTACGAGCAGTACTTC. This codes for CASSNSGGASYEQYF. Full variable domain (remainder filled in from reference TRBV14 and TRBJ2-7): EAGVTQFPSHSVIEKGQTVTLRCDPISGHDNLYWYRRVMGKEIKFLLHFVKESKQDESGMPNNRFLAERTGGTYSTLKVQPAELEDSGVYFCASSNSGGASYEQYFGPGTRLTVT.

This clone was seen only a few times. The J gene is TRBJ2-7, the V gene TRBV6-1, with D unresolved. CDR1 MNHNS and CDR2 SASEGT come from the germline V gene. The CDR3 is 13 residues long. Trimming removed 2 bases at V and 3 bases at J, with 8 bases between. DNA of the CDR3: TGTGCCAGCAGTGAATATCAGTTCTACGAGCAGTACTTC. This codes for CASSEYQFYEQYF.